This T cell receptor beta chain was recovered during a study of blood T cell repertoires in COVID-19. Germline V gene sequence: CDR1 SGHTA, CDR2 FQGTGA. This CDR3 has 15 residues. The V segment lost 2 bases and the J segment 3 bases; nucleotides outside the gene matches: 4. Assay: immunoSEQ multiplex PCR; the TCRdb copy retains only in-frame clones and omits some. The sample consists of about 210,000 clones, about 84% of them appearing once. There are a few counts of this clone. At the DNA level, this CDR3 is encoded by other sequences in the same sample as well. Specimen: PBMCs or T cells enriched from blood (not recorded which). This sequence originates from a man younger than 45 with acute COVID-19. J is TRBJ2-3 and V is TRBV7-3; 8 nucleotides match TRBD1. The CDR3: CASSLGQGQTDTQYF. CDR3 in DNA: TGTGCCAGCAGCTTAGGACAGGGACAAACAGATACGCAGTATTTT.